These T cell receptor beta chains were read from a single sample in a study of cytomegalovirus exposure and HLA in healthy donors. Produced via immunoSEQ multiplex PCR; TCRdb's table is partial and in-frame only. The sample records under 200,000 clones, about 80% being singletons. The sample was PBMCs. The receptor set was obtained from a man between 60 and 75 years old in good health and CMV-seronegative. Both conserved end residues are trimmed from each CDR3.

v_gene,len,j_gene,CDR3aa
TRBV27,15,TRBJ2-7,ASSLTPGQGGVYEQY
TRBV15,13,TRBJ1-4,ATSRESRLDEKLF
TRBV11-2,15,TRBJ1-1,ASSQDRAGVSGTEAF
TRBV7-2,11,TRBJ2-1,ASSLGPRVEQF
TRBV5-4,11,TRBJ1-2,ASSLGGGRGYP
TRBV6-1,12,TRBJ1-6,ASSAAGDGSPLN
TRBV18,13,TRBJ1-5,ASSPDRGNNQPQH
TRBV5-8,12,TRBJ2-7,ASSFGATTYEQY
TRBV6-6,14,TRBJ2-3,ASSYTSGGRIDTQY
TRBV6-1,12,TRBJ2-2,ASRRDTNTGELF
TRBV10-3,12,TRBJ2-7,AISATSGGREQY
TRBV14,11,TRBJ2-7,ASSQDLFRVPY
TRBV7-8,12,TRBJ1-5,ASSLQGNGQPQN
TRBV5-1,13,TRBJ2-7,ASSRGTGSSYEQY
TRBV19,12,TRBJ2-7,ASRPGQNSYEQY
TRBV29-1,11,TRBJ1-5,SVLQGADQPQH
TRBV5-1,13,TRBJ1-6,ASSLGADYNSPLH